This TCR beta chain was obtained from a study of cytomegalovirus exposure and HLA in healthy donors (dated by TCRdb to 2016 to 2017). About the study as a whole: According to an earlier analysis of a few hundred of the donors, 150 million to 200 million T cells yielded roughly 110 million unique TCR beta sequences and about 300 Gb of sequence data. A later analysis re-examined previously published TCR beta repertoires from 600 to 700 donors and added high-resolution HLA genotyping to investigate patterns of TCR occurrence. Using immunosequencing, the study profiled T cell repertoires from about 610 subjects and related those repertoires to cytomegalovirus serostatus. About five DR-DQ haplotypes were treated as single units for association and clustering because of strong linkage in the cohort. HLA typing covered class I and class II loci at four-digit resolution. Rather than drawing on any new phenotypic data, the later analysis identified candidate immune exposures from TCR beta sequences and the way those sequences occurred across donors. Around 320 gigabases of sequencing data and tens of millions of unique TCR sequences were included in an early release covering about 600 HLA-typed donors. The number of typed donors differed by locus: about 620-640 for A, B, C, DRB1 and DQB1; approximately 540 for DQA1; 606 for DPA1; and about 450 for DPB1. The genetic ancestry cluster associated with self-reported Caucasian donors included about 81% of the 398 genotyped donors. An earlier analysis of approximately 500 of the donors applied high-throughput TCR beta sequencing to assess whether each TCR beta V gene segment acted as functional or pseudogenic. A later genetic analysis used genome-wide SNP genotypes for about 55% of the 666 donors, treating that subset as a discovery cohort. All discovery cohort repertoires had been generated using a single sequencing platform. Across approximately 400 genotyped donors of the cohort, an average of approximately 200,000 unique TCR beta nucleotide sequences per donor were sequenced, and 15% to 20% of those sequences were non-productive. Along with the approximately 650-subject first cohort, a separate validation cohort of over 90 different subjects was used. Donor age, sex, ethnicity and CMV serostatus were compiled together with the repertoire data. The study combined high-throughput TCR immunosequencing, statistical association of individual TCRs with disease status, and machine learning to predict cytomegalovirus infection status. The study aimed to test whether signatures of past pathogen exposure could be identified by cataloging public T cell receptors. Overall study outcomes, separate from this receptor: A later analysis found that TCR association rates varied across HLA loci, with DRB1 alleles showing the most associated TCRs and HLA-C alleles the fewest. A further reported finding was that TCR beta sequences accurately predicted the HLA-A and HLA-B alleles for most subjects in the first cohort. Because HLA typing was unavailable for some donors at each locus, only the typed subset was used in association tests. Broadly in line with IMGT annotations, most TCR beta V segments showed up in productive rearrangements about 90% or about 30% of the time in an earlier analysis of 587 of the donors. In the study, 150 to 200 TCR beta chains were listed as associated with cytomegalovirus. When HLA alleles, especially DR and DQ, strongly co-occurred, TCR associations were difficult to assign to individual alleles. It was suggested by the authors that the approach could potentially be generalized to other disease states and immunological phenotypes. In a later analysis, HLA-associated TCR beta chains were found to be more clonally expanded and to have lower generation probabilities than equally common non-associated chains. Because the 87-base-pair reads could not distinguish some IMGT-functional V segments, including TRBV6-2 and TRBV6-3, those segments were excluded. For the cohort, immune exposure information was limited to CMV serostatus. In a later analysis, several top co-occurrence clusters were reported to appear linked to parvovirus B19, influenza, CMV and Epstein-Barr virus. In vitro tests confirmed that a few of the cytomegalovirus-associated TCR beta chains recognize cytomegalovirus antigens. Specific HLA alleles were associated with 16,951 TCR beta sequences at a false discovery rate of 0.05 in a later analysis. In both the original and validation cohorts, the classifier was reported to diagnose cytomegalovirus status with high specificity and sensitivity. A cluster of highly shared sequence variants was judged likely to represent a technical artifact of the sequencing pipeline. Because counts were too low, approximately 15 rarely observed V segments, including chromosome 9 orphons, were excluded from the earlier analysis of a few hundred of the donors. Linkage disequilibrium might explain the correlated functional status among segregating V segments, but an unknown experimental factor could not be excluded. Roughly uniform sequencing depth across donors was assumed in presence/absence analyses, although this assumption may not hold. Most TCR sequences were observed very rarely across donors, whereas some public TCRs were present in many individuals. V-gene and J-gene trimming of TCR beta chains was associated with a missense DCLRE1C variant in a later genetic analysis, and the association was replicated in an independent cohort. A later analysis found that most CMV-associated TCR beta chains appeared HLA-restricted, with HLA associations seemingly driven largely by CMV exposure. This cohort had only TCR beta chains sequenced, and the lack of alpha or paired-chain data limited which features could be detected. A later genetic analysis reported fewer N-insertions in productive TCRs among donors in an Asian-associated ancestry cluster than the approximately 670-donor mean.

The cohort was made up of 500 to 850 healthy bone marrow donors. At the time of sampling, all cohort members were nominally healthy, though unrecorded immune exposures were likely present. The donor was CMV seronegative and belonged to the group of over 300 seronegative cohort members. Each donor provided a peripheral blood sample, and peripheral blood mononuclear cells were used for TCR beta sequencing. The Qiagen DNeasy Blood Extraction Kit was used to extract genomic DNA from the blood cell samples. From the cysteine up to the phenylalanine, the CDR3 has a length of 15 residues. Here the CDR3 DNA is all that survives: 45 bases in frame from base 1. Clipping removes 6 bases from V and 5 bases from J, with 4 as the unmatched junction base count. Sequences SNHLY (CDR1) and FYNNEI (CDR2) are obtained from the germline V gene. Worth noting for this clone: No antigen is known for it. Base qualities are not at hand, and no much larger clone is one base apart.

The library was generated by the immunoSEQ multiplex PCR assay. A mixture of 60 forward primers for TCR Vbeta segments and 13 reverse primers for TCR Jbeta segments was used in the multiplex PCR. Amplification of the CDR3 region of rearranged TCR beta genes was performed with a multiplex PCR assay on genomic DNA. The amplified TCR beta libraries were sequenced on the Illumina HiSeq System as 87-base-pair reads. The study's processing was this. Across the 700 or so repertoires, a later analysis counted tens of millions of unique TCR beta chains, some 11 million of which were shared by at least two donors. To remove PCR and sequencing errors, raw reads were error-corrected and collapsed into unique sequences using a nearest-neighbor algorithm that merged closely related sequences. V, D and J gene segments were assigned by aligning CDR3 sequences to IMGT reference sequences. For a sequence to be retained, a match of at least six nucleotides to both a V gene segment and a J gene segment was required. A rearrangement counted as productive if the CDR3 had no stop codons and remained in frame with V and J, and every other rearrangement counted as non-productive. CDR3 was defined by IMGT convention, running from the second conserved V-encoded cysteine to the conserved J-encoded phenylalanine. The earlier analysis of fewer than 700 of the donors excluded sequences that lacked an unambiguous match to a single V gene segment. An earlier analysis of 587 of the donors called V segments functional above 56.7% productive rearrangements and segregating when the between-donor standard deviation exceeded 5%. To diagnose cytomegalovirus status from the catalog of TCR beta chain sequences, a statistical classification framework was built. In a later analysis, V and J genes were assigned by comparing TCR nucleotide sequences against IMGT/GENE-DB human TR gene sequences. In a later analysis, CDR3 sequences and most-parsimonious VDJ recombination scenarios were assigned using the TCRdist pipeline. In a later analysis, each TCR beta chain was defined by its CDR3 amino acid sequence together with its V-gene family, and reads without a unique V-gene family were excluded. A later analysis removed over 500 highly shared, low-generation-probability nucleotide sequences to deal with suspected cross-contamination and a sequencing artifact. A later analysis calculated a clonal expansion index for each public chain from normalized within-repertoire ranks of inferred template counts. A later analysis computed generation probabilities with a VDJ recombination model fitted to out-of-frame rearrangements, and checked the results against IGoR. In a later analysis, hypergeometric tests were used to score TCR-TCR, TCR-HLA and TCR-CMV co-occurrence, with a repertoire-size bias correction applied to TCR pairs. To estimate false discovery rates, a later analysis permuted the HLA or CMV assignments 20 times. In a later analysis, co-occurring TCRs were grouped using DBSCAN, and TCRdist sequence similarity was added for clustering within HLA-allele-positive subsets. Repertoires with fewer than 30,000 or more than 120,000 public chains, plus five repertoires with anomalous nucleotide sharing, were excluded from co-occurrence clustering. What TCRdb holds here is the immuneACCESS table cut down to in-frame rearrangements. Part of the clones is not present; checked against another copy, under half of the missing clones reflect an unresolved V gene, and the others are unexplained. For V, J and clone size, that table is used; D and trimming come from the DNA. This sample has under 200,000 clones in its table, and over 80% of those were observed once. Clones ranked in the top ten supply over 2% of the sample.

The V gene is TRBV2 and the J gene is TRBJ2-1; TRBD2 aligns with 13 central bases. The receptor was isolated from a male donor in good health and CMV-seronegative. Sequencing was performed on PBMCs. The base sequence is TGTGCCAGCAGAAGACTAGCGGGGGGTAACAATGAGCAGTTCTTC. The resulting protein is CASRRLAGGNNEQFF. Outside the CDR3, residues come from the reference TRBV2 and TRBJ2-1 proteins, so the full variable domain is: EPEVTQTPSHQVTQMGQEVILRCVPISNHLYFYWYRQILGQKVEFLVSFYNNEISEKSEIFDDQFSVERPDGSNFTLKIRSTKLEDSAMYFCASRRLAGGNNEQFFGPGTRLTVL.